Given below is one T cell receptor beta chain in context. The target of this receptor is not known. Within one base of it there is no much larger clone, and no base qualities were kept. Library creation used the immunoSEQ multiplex PCR assay. Here the immuneACCESS table is served through TCRdb, limited to in-frame sequences with V and J called. Missing clones are a known gap in these copies; in checked studies unresolved V genes cover under half, and the rest lacks a known reason. This sample is represented by 720,000 or so clones; 75% to 90% of them were singletons. The biggest ten clones account for about 0.0098% of the sample. CDR1 and CDR2 were assigned from the germline V gene as KGHSH and LQKENI. V loses 0 bases, J loses 5 bases, and the germline ends lie 13 bases apart. The CDR3 spans 15 residues, from the cysteine through the phenylalanine. The sequence is cut down to CDR3 DNA, 45 bases in frame from base 1.

The data originate from a study of shared T cell receptors in the human thymus (dated by TCRdb to the early 2020s). Turning to the overall study: The study examined how self-reactive, shared T-cell receptor alpha chains are generated in the human thymus.

These data were likewise used in another study, on human thymus T cells. Looking at the second paper: In Finland, the donors were immunologically healthy infants who were having open corrective cardiac surgery for congenital heart defects. The thymus tissue came from surgical resects taken out during corrective cardiac surgery. Both the thymic and the peripheral blood repertoires appeared to show biased V and J gene segment usage. The related research reported highly overlapping thymic TCR repertoires among unrelated individuals. The study used about eight infant thymus samples plus four related peripheral blood samples to characterize TCR alpha and beta repertoires. The cohort included over five male and two female infants, with donor ages spanning 7 to 244 days. Thymocytes were mechanically released from the tissue and were stored as pellets of roughly 9.5-30 million cells at -70 degrees C. A QIAsymphony instrument was used to extract genomic DNA from frozen cell pellets. The immunoSEQ multiplex PCR assay was used to amplify the TCRB and TCRAD loci from a standardized amount of quality-controlled genomic DNA. The amplicons spanned the V(D)J region and were long enough to cover the CDR3 and allow V and J genes to be identified. The amplicons were sequenced on an Illumina platform via the commercial immunoSEQ service. Primer bias and sequencing errors were corrected as previously described, and TCRAD and TCRB were defined on the basis of the IMGT database. Analysis of the repertoires was done with immunoSEQ Analyzer 3.0 and VDJTools and included basic statistics, V/J segment usage, diversity estimates, rarefaction and pairwise overlap. Diversity was estimated with Chao1, ChaoE, Efron-Thisted, Shannon and inverse Simpson indices, and also on datasets down-sampled to the smallest sample. Repertoire overlap used strict matching of CDR3 nucleotide sequence, V gene and J gene, with Jaccard-based multidimensional scaling clustering. On average, about 800,000 unique TCRB clonotypes were obtained from thymus samples, compared with around 78,000 from blood samples.

The material sequenced was thymocytes. This receptor chain uses TRBV18 and TRBJ1-1; possibly the D gene is TRBD1, per 6 matching bases. This TCR came from a girl under three years old with a congenital heart defect. Donor details come from another sample of the same person, matched by shared clones. The nucleotide sequence reads TGTGCCAGCTCACCACCCAGGGGCCTAGGTACTGAAGCTTTCTTT. Protein translation: CASSPPRGLGTEAFF. Beyond the CDR3, the reference TRBV18 and TRBJ1-1 genes provide the residues; the full variable domain reads: NAGVMQNPRHLVRRRGQEARLRCSPMKGHSHVYWYRQLPEEGLKFMVYLQKENIIDESGMPKERFSAEFPKEGPSILRIQQVVRGDSAAYFCASSPPRGLGTEAFFGQGTRLTVV.